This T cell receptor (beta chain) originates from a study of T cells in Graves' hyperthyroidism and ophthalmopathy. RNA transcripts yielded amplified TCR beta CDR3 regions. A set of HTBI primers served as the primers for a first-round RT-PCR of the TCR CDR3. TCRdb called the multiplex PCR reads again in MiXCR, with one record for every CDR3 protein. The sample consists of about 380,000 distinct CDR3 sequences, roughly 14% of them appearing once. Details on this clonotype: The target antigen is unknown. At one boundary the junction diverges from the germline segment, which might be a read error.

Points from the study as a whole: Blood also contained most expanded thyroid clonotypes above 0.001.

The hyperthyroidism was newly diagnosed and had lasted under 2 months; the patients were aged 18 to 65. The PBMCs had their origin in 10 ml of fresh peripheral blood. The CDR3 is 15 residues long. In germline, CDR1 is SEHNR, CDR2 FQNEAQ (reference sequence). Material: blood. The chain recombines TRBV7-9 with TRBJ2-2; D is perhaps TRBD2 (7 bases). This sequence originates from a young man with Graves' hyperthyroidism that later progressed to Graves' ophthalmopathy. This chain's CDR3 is CASRLNGGRTGELLF. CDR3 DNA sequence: TGTGCCAGCCGGTTGAACGGGGGGCGTACCGGGGAGCTGCTTTTT.